This passage covers 2 T cell receptor beta chains from one sample sequenced in a study of post-analysis software for immune sequencing data. No antigen has been identified for these receptors. Included in the TCR beta cDNA libraries were unique molecular identifiers. Using its own MiXCR run on the PCR reads, TCRdb lists one record per CDR3 protein. This table holds roughly 650,000 distinct CDR3 sequences, roughly three fifths found once. Study-level points and caveats: The five TRBV segments detected at higher frequency in patients than in controls included TRBV5-6, TRBV5-1 and TRBV20-1.

The sequencing sample was made of blood. The receptors shown here come from a girl aged 2 to 10 with multiple sclerosis.

The chain has TRBV4-3 and TRBJ2-3; 10 bases line up with TRBD2. Losses at the gene ends were 1 base for V and 2 bases for J; bases not matched to a gene: 3. This CDR3 is built from 16 residues. Germline CDR1 and CDR2: LGHNA and YSLEER. The DNA for the CDR3 is TGCGCCAGCAGCCAAGGAACTAGCGGGATCACAGATACGCAGTATTTT. Translated: CASSQGTSGITDTQYF.

V gene TRBV20-1 combines with J gene TRBJ2-7, with 8 bases that match TRBD1. CDR1 and CDR2 (germline): DFQATT, SNEGSKA (reference sequence). The CDR3 contains 15 residues. Trimming at V came to 3 bases and at J to 0 bases, leaving 7 bases not matched to a gene. This CDR3 is CSARPRTGPSYEQYF. As DNA, the CDR3 is TGCAGTGCTAGGCCCAGGACAGGGCCCTCCTACGAGCAGTACTTC.